The source of this T cell receptor beta chain is a study of identical twins. From the 5' RACE reads, TCRdb called clonotypes with MiXCR, one entry per CDR3 protein. This sample carries approximately 700,000 distinct CDR3 sequences, around a sixth of them seen once, and the ten largest clones take about an eighth. Overall study results and limits: Excess sharing by twins proved weaker in beta out-of-frame sequences.

With respect to this clonotype: The antigen is not known.

This CDR3 spans 15 amino acids. The V gene's germline CDR1 is LGHNA and CDR2 YSLEER. The V and J ends lost 2 bases and 2 bases, in that order; junction bases with no gene match: 4. Another study also made use of these data, one on T cells expressing NK-cell markers. From that study: According to the study, TCR beta repertoires originated from sorted CD3+CD56+NKG2C+, CD3+CD56+NKG2C- and CD3+CD56-NKG2C+ T cells. Whether expanded NKG2C+ T cell clones were HCMV-specific remained unclear.

The sequence was collected from a woman younger than 35 in good health. Input material: PBMCs. This rearrangement joins TRBV4-3 to TRBJ2-7, with TRBD1 matching over 9 bases. CDR3 bases: TGCGCCAGCAGCCAAACCGGGACAGGGCCCTACGAGCAGTACTTC. Translated, it gives CASSQTGTGPYEQYF.